This entry describes one T cell receptor (beta chain). The CDR3 sequence is 14 residues long. V dropped 0 bases and J dropped 13 bases, with 15 bases sitting between them. CDR1 is LNHNV and CDR2 is YYDKDF in the germline V gene (reference sequence). This table comes from immunoSEQ multiplex PCR, and its TCRdb copy is limited to in-frame clones, with some not included. This table has about 150,000 clones, over 85% appearing once. This specimen belongs to a study of control samples from healthy donors and cancer patients. The sequence was collected from a man aged 50-59 years in good health. The sequenced sample was blood. The chain combines TRBV15 with TRBJ1-4; D not certain. CDR3 sequence: CATSRDRGPEGLFF. CDR3 nucleotides: TGTGCCACCAGCAGAGATCGCGGACCAGAAGGACTGTTTTTT.